The clone carrying this T cell receptor beta chain has only a few counts. PCR was performed a second time for roughly 7 to 11 cycles using a sample-barcoded 5' primer and a J-beta primer mix. TCRdb fed the 5' RACE reads into MiXCR, producing one record per CDR3 protein. The sample lists some 370,000 distinct CDR3 sequences, about 52% occurring once. This record comes from a study of blood T cells in healthy people across ages. At the level of the study: Per every two T cells, about one barcoded beta molecule was captured by template switching.

The sample, about 9.7 milliliters of peripheral blood, was drawn from each donor. V was clipped by 2 bases and J by 3 bases; unmatched bases: 4. The germline gives CDR1 LGHDT, CDR2 YNNKEL (reference sequence). The CDR3 totals 16 residues. The sample consisted of blood. This chain uses TRBV3-1 with TRBJ2-3; the match to TRBD2 covers 11 bases. This TCR came from a man aged 60-69 years in good health. CDR3 sequence reads: CASSQLAGGRTDTQYF. CDR3 nucleotide sequence: TGTGCCAGCAGCCAACTAGCGGGGGGAAGGACAGATACGCAGTATTTT.